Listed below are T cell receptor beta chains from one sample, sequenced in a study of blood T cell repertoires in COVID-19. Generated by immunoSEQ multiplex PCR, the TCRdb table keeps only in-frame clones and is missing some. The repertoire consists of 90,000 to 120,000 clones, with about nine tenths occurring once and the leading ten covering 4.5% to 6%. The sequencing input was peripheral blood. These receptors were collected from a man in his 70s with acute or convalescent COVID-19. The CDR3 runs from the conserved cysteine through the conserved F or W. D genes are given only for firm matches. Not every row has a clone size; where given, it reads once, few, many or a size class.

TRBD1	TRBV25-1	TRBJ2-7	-	CASSDDRGPRDEQYF	TGTGCCAGCAGTGATGACAGGGGGCCCCGGGACGAGCAGTACTTC
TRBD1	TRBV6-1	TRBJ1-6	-	CASSEEGAGSPLHF	TGTGCCAGCAGTGAGGAGGGGGCGGGTTCACCCCTCCACTTT
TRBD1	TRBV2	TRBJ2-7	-	CASSTDRGIGYEQYF	TGTGCCAGCAGTACCGACAGGGGGATCGGTTACGAGCAGTACTTC
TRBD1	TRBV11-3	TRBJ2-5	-	CASSWDRKETQYF	TGTGCCAGCAGCTGGGACAGAAAAGAGACCCAGTACTTC
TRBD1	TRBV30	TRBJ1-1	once	CAWSVTGRTEAFF	TGTGCCTGGAGTGTGACAGGGAGGACTGAAGCTTTCTTT
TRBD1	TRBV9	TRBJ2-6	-	CASSATGGFGANVLTF	TGTGCCAGCAGCGCCACAGGGGGGTTTGGGGCCAACGTCCTGACTTTC
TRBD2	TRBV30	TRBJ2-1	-	CAWSVLGLLDNEQFF	TGTGCCTGGAGTGTACTGGGACTACTTGACAATGAGCAGTTCTTC
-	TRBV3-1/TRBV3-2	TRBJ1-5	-	CASSQGSNQPQHF	TGTGCCAGCAGCCAAGGTAGTAATCAGCCCCAGCATTTT
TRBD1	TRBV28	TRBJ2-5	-	CASRTRTGRETQYF	TGTGCCAGCAGGACCCGGACAGGGAGAGAGACCCAGTACTTC
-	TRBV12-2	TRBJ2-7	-	CASRPCRTRGYEQYF	TGTGCAAGTCGCCCTTGCCGGACTAGGGGCTACGAGCAGTACTTC
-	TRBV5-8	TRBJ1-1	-	CASSPRGGDTEAFF	TGTGCCAGCAGCCCCCGGGGGGGGGACACTGAAGCTTTCTTT
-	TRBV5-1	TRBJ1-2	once	CASSPRGGADGYTF	TGCGCCAGCAGCCCCCGTGGGGGGGCTGATGGCTACACCTTC
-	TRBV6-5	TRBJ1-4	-	CASSPRGRDREKLFF	TGTGCCAGCAGCCCCAGGGGCAGGGACCGCGAAAAACTGTTTTTT
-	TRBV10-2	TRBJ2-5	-	CASSETGTQQETQYF	TGCGCCAGCAGTGAAACCGGGACTCAACAAGAGACCCAGTACTTC
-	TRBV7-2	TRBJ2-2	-	CASSLDRGSGTGELFF	TGTGCCAGCAGCTTAGATCGGGGGAGTGGCACCGGGGAGCTGTTTTTT
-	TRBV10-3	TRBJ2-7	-	CAISESGLREQYF	TGTGCCATCAGTGAGTCAGGACTCCGCGAGCAGTACTTC
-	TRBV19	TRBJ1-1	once	CASTLSNTEAFF	TGTGCCAGTACTTTATCCAACACTGAAGCTTTCTTT